This T cell receptor (beta chain) originates from a study of blood T cell repertoires in COVID-19. About the study: T cells, B-cell-depleted T cells, or PBMCs provided the cDNA or gDNA that served as material.

As handled by the study authors: Estimation of nucleated cell counts was performed using reference gene primer amplification. Using immunoSEQ multiplex PCR, the repertoire was profiled, and TCRdb retains in-frame clones only, with some absent. V and J calls and clone size are given by that table; D and trimming were obtained from the DNA. The sample carries 100,000 to 150,000 clones, around 86% recorded once. Trimming pared 5 bases from V and 5 bases from J, leaving 12 bases between. Germline CDR1 reads MNHEY; CDR2 reads SVGAGI. This CDR3 spans 14 amino acids. The sample comprised peripheral blood. This receptor was taken from a man older than 75 with active or convalescent COVID-19. This chain uses TRBV6-5 with TRBJ2-2; TRBD2 might be the D (6 bases). This CDR3 reads CASSPWRDTGELFF. DNA for the CDR3: TGTGCCAGCAGTCCCTGGAGGGATACCGGGGAGCTGTTTTTT.